Shown below are 11 T cell receptor beta chains from a single sample sequenced in a study of blood T cell repertoires in COVID-19. Method: immunoSEQ multiplex PCR; TCRdb's copy keeps in-frame clones and lacks some. The sample includes hundreds of thousands of clones, about 89% of them seen just once. The material sequenced was peripheral blood. Every receptor here comes from a woman aged 30 to 39 with COVID-19, enrolled during active disease.

J is TRBJ2-2 and V is TRBV14; 8 nucleotides match TRBD2. V lost 4 bases and J lost 0; bases outside the gene matches: 4. CDR3 length equals 16 residues. The germline gives CDR1 SGHDN, CDR2 FVKESK. CDR3 in DNA: TGTGCCAGCAGCCGACTTAGCGGGGCGAACACCGGGGAGCTGTTTTTT. The encoded protein is CASSRLSGANTGELFF.

Notes on this clone: One junction end disagrees with the germline gene, perhaps due to a read error. The chain combines TRBV7-7 with TRBJ2-2; possibly TRBD1 for D (5 bases). The CDR3 length is 14 residues. Germline V gene sequence: CDR1 SSHAT, CDR2 FNYEAQ (reference sequence). Here the CDR3 reads CASSLARVPGELFF. CDR3 coding DNA: TGTGCTAGCAGCTTGGCCAGGGTCCCCGGGGAGCTGTTTTTT. Based on the CDR3 plus reference TRBV7-7 and TRBJ2-2, the full variable domain is GAGVSQSPRYKVTKRGQDVTLRCDPISSHATLYWYQQALGQGPEFLTYFNYEAQPDKSGLPSDRFSAERPEGSISTLTIQRTEQRDSAMYRCASSLARVPGELFFGEGSRLTVL.

The gene calls are TRBV28 and TRBJ2-3; D is unresolved. Germline CDR1 MDHEN, CDR2 SYDVKM. This CDR3 is 14 amino acids long. Trimming took 6 bases from V and 6 from J, leaving 16 bases between them. CDR3 protein: CASSPGVSGDTQYF. CDR3 DNA sequence: TGTGCCAGCAGCCCTGGAGTCTCCGGGGATACGCAGTATTTT.

J is TRBJ1-5 and V is TRBV5-5; no clear D. The ends were cut back, 1 base at V and 4 bases at J, with 9 bases in the middle. The CDR3 runs to 14 residues. In germline, CDR1 is SGHKS, CDR2 YYEKEE (reference sequence). The CDR3 sequence is CASSLLAVNQPQHF. CDR3 DNA: TGTGCCAGCAGCTTGCTGGCAGTGAATCAGCCCCAGCATTTT.

The rearrangement joins TRBV27 to TRBJ2-7, with 11 positions matching TRBD2. The trim removed 5 bases at V and 4 bases at J, leaving 7 bases unmatched. The CDR3 runs to 15 residues. Germline CDR1 MNHEY, CDR2 SMNVEV (reference sequence). Here the CDR3 reads CASSKGLADVYEQYV. Here the CDR3 DNA reads TGTGCCAGCAGTAAGGGACTAGCGGACGTTTACGAGCAGTACGTC.

The chain combines TRBV9 with TRBJ2-3, with 13 bases fitting TRBD2. The V and J ends lost 4 bases and 5 bases, in that order; junction bases with no gene match: 7. Germline-derived CDR1 and CDR2 are SGDLS and YYNGEE. This CDR3 is 16 amino acids long. CDR3: CASSQTSGGPQDTQYF. The CDR3 region has the DNA TGTGCCAGCAGCCAGACTAGCGGGGGGCCGCAAGATACGCAGTATTTT.

The chain recombines TRBV7-6 with TRBJ2-1, with D possibly TRBD2 on 6 matching bases. V dropped 3 bases and J dropped 6 bases, with 12 bases sitting between them. This CDR3 is 14 amino acids long. Germline loops: CDR1 SGHVS, CDR2 FNYEAQ. The chain's CDR3 is CASSLLAALNEQFF. The CDR3 DNA is TGTGCCAGCAGCTTGTTAGCGGCCCTCAATGAGCAGTTCTTC.

The chain joins TRBV9 to TRBJ2-7, with TRBD2 matching over 9 bases. Germline V lookup: CDR1 SGDLS, CDR2 YYNGEE. With 3 bases clipped from V and 0 bases from J, the junction kept 1 base outside the gene matches. There are 14 residues in the CDR3. CDR3 in amino acids: CASSGGGGSYEQYF. As DNA, the CDR3 is TGTGCCAGCAGCGGCGGGGGGGGCTCCTACGAGCAGTACTTC.

The chain recombines TRBV11-2 with TRBJ2-1, with TRBD2 matching over 9 bases. Germline values: CDR1 SGHAT, CDR2 FQNNGV. CDR3 length equals 14 residues. The V gene end was trimmed by 5 bases and the J gene end by 7 bases; junction bases not matched to a gene: 6. The CDR3 loop is CASSVAGVSNEQFF. The CDR3 DNA reads as TGTGCCAGCAGCGTAGCGGGAGTGAGTAATGAGCAGTTCTTC.

The genes are TRBV19 and TRBJ2-3, with D perhaps matching TRBD1 (6 bases). Trimming took off 1 base at V and 2 bases at J, with 13 bases between the two ends. Germline CDR1 LNHDA, CDR2 SQIVND (reference sequence). This CDR3 is built from 16 residues. CDR3 region: CASSIGGGLLTDTQYF. CDR3 nucleotides: TGTGCCAGTAGTATAGGTGGGGGCCTCCTCACAGATACGCAGTATTTT.

The V gene is TRBV18, the J gene TRBJ2-6, with no clear D. This CDR3 comprises 17 residues. Trimming pared 2 bases from V and 2 bases from J, leaving 13 bases between. Looked up from germline, CDR1 is KGHSH and CDR2 is LQKENI. CDR3: CASSPYAAAPGANVLTF. The CDR3 DNA is TGTGCCAGCTCACCATACGCCGCGGCCCCTGGGGCCAACGTCCTGACTTTC.